The 25 T cell receptor beta chains listed next were all sequenced from one sample in a study of T-cell reconstitution after alpha-beta-depleted transplantation in children. A TCRbeta library incorporating unique molecular identifiers was prepared. TCRdb analysed the PCR reads with MiXCR anew, one entry per CDR3 protein. Of more than 200,000 distinct CDR3 sequences in the sample, around 25% were seen once. The source was PBMCs, collected before TCRalphabeta/CD19-depleted stem cell transplant. The receptors originated from a girl aged 2-10 years with Fanconi anemia, due to receive a stem cell transplant.

This clonotype showed up many times. This chain links TRBV5-5 with TRBJ2-7; no clear D gene. V dropped 4 bases and J dropped 4 bases, with 9 bases sitting between them. This CDR3 spans 12 amino acids. The germline gives CDR1 SGHKS, CDR2 YYEKEE (reference sequence). The CDR3 DNA reads TGTGCCAGCAGCCCGAGAAATTACGAGCAGTACTTC. This gives the protein CASSPRNYEQYF.

The chain uses TRBV10-3 and TRBJ2-1; no clear D gene. CDR1 is ENHRY, CDR2 SYGVKD, per germline. Trimming took 2 bases from V and 6 from J, leaving 2 bases between them. The CDR3 length is 11 residues. CDR3 amino acids: CAISELNEQFF. As DNA, the CDR3 is TGTGCCATCAGTGAGCTCAATGAGCAGTTCTTC.

This clonotype occurred many times. For the CDR3, the DNA is TGCGCCAGCAGTTCATCTAGCGGGTCCTACAATGAGCAGTTCTTC. This sequence encodes CASSSSSGSYNEQFF. This sequence joins TRBV5-1 and TRBJ2-1; TRBD2 agrees at 8 bases. The CDR3 is 15 residues long. Trimming at V came to 5 bases and at J to 1 base, leaving 5 bases not matched to a gene. The germline CDR1 and CDR2 sequences are SGHRS and YFSETQ.

V and J are TRBV5-1 and TRBJ2-2; the D gene is possibly TRBD1 (6 bases). From germline, CDR1 is SGHRS and CDR2 YFSETQ. Trimming removed 7 bases from V and 4 bases from J, with 17 bases in between. There are 15 residues in the CDR3. CDR3: CASHLRTEGTGELFF. In DNA, the CDR3 is TGCGCCAGCCATCTTCGGACAGAAGGCACCGGGGAGCTGTTTTTT.

This clonotype appeared a few times. This chain uses TRBV18 with TRBJ2-7, with a weak D call TRBD1 (6 bases). Trimming took off 6 bases at V and 3 bases at J, with 15 bases between the two ends. The V gene's germline CDR1 is KGHSH and CDR2 LQKENI. The CDR3 sequence is 14 residues long. The CDR3 region has the DNA TGTGCCAGCTCTCAAACGACAGGATACTACGAGCAGTACTTC. As protein: CASSQTTGYYEQYF.

This clonotype was counted only a few times. The rearrangement links TRBV7-2 to TRBJ2-1; D unclear. The germline V and J ends were trimmed by 6 bases and 3 bases, with 6 bases remaining between them. The CDR3 runs 12 residues. The germline V gene encodes CDR1 SGHTA and CDR2 FQGNSA. In DNA form, the CDR3 reads TGTGCCAGCAGAGAAATCTACAATGAGCAGTTCTTC. Protein product: CASREIYNEQFF.

This clonotype has a handful of counts. The V call is TRBV21-1, the J call TRBJ2-7; TRBD1, the D gene given by the table, was not confirmed from the DNA. TRBV21-1 is given as a pseudogene. This CDR3 is 15 amino acids long. CDR3 loop: CASTPPDRGRYEQYF. For the CDR3, the DNA is TGTGCCAGCACCCCACCGGACAGGGGAAGGTACGAGCAGTACTTC.

The chain couples TRBV18 to TRBJ1-2, with TRBD1 as a possible D gene (5 bases). The CDR3 totals 14 residues. The V gene's germline CDR1 is KGHSH and CDR2 LQKENI. Trimming removed 1 base from V and 6 bases from J, with 12 bases in between. CDR3 protein: CASSPLMQGDGYTF. The CDR3 bases are TGTGCCAGCTCACCACTCATGCAGGGAGATGGCTACACCTTC.

This clonotype was recorded at least ten times. This chain connects TRBV29-1 to TRBJ1-5, with D tentatively TRBD1 (5 bases). This CDR3 has 14 amino acids. Trimming shortened V by 7 bases and J by 0 bases, and 13 bases separated the two germline ends. Germline V CDR1 and CDR2: SQVTM, ANQGSEA. CDR3 residues: CSASGNYSNQPQHF. The CDR3 nucleotides read TGCAGCGCTTCAGGGAATTATAGCAATCAGCCCCAGCATTTT.

This clonotype occurred a few times. The chain carries TRBV20-1 and TRBJ2-3; D possibly corresponds to TRBD2 (7 bases). Germline V gene data show CDR1 as DFQATT and CDR2 as SNEGSKA (reference sequence). The CDR3 is 15 amino acids. V lost 5 bases, J lost 6 bases, and 21 bases lay in between. The CDR3 protein is CSADSGTLRGDTQYF. In DNA, the CDR3 is TGCAGTGCTGACAGCGGGACACTCCGGGGGGATACGCAGTATTTT.

The chain uses TRBV6-5 and TRBJ2-6; D unclear. The CDR3 loop spans 13 amino acids. Between the trimmed V and J ends, which lost 0 bases and 8 bases, there was a span of 5 bases. Germline CDR1 reads MNHEY; CDR2 reads SVGAGI. In DNA, the CDR3 is TGTGCCAGCAGTTACTCGATTTCCAACGTCCTGACTTTC. As protein: CASSYSISNVLTF.

The chain employs TRBV20-1 and TRBJ2-3, with 10 positions matching TRBD2. CDR3 length: 18 residues. The junction had 15 bases not matched to a gene; V was cut back by 2 bases and J by 4 bases. Germline values: CDR1 DFQATT, CDR2 SNEGSKA (reference sequence). The DNA for the CDR3 is TGCAGTGCTAGATTGTTTTCAGGGTCTAGCGGGAGACCAGATACGCAGTATTTT. Translated, it gives CSARLFSGSSGRPDTQYF.

This clonotype was counted many times. V is TRBV29-1 and J is TRBJ2-7; D call uncertain. The CDR3 has 13 residues. V was cut by 4 bases and J by 3 bases, with 13 bases left in between. Germline CDR1 reads SQVTM; CDR2 reads ANQGSEA. The CDR3 region has the DNA TGCAGCGTTGCCGGACCGCTAGGCTACGAGCAGTACTTC. This sequence encodes CSVAGPLGYEQYF.

This chain joins TRBV28 and TRBJ2-5; TRBD2 aligns across 13 bases. The length of the CDR3 is 20 residues. CDR1 MDHEN and CDR2 SYDVKM come from the germline V gene. V shed 5 bases, J shed 6 bases, and the junction held 21 bases outside the gene matches. The chain's CDR3 is CASSTGLAGNIGSLRKTQYF. CDR3 coding DNA: TGTGCCAGCAGTACGGGACTAGCGGGAAATATTGGTAGCCTTCGTAAGACCCAGTACTTC.

A few counts support this clonotype. V usage is TRBV20-1 and J usage is TRBJ2-7, with D perhaps matching TRBD1 or TRBD2 (5 bases each). Deletions cut 4 bases from V and 4 bases from J, with 17 bases between. CDR3 length: 14 residues. Germline-derived CDR1 and CDR2 are DFQATT and SNEGSKA (reference sequence). CDR3 DNA sequence: TGCAGTGCTAAGGGGAGAGGTCGTGAATACGAGCAGTACTTC. This gives the protein CSAKGRGREYEQYF.

This clonotype was seen at least ten times. The V call is TRBV6-5, the J call TRBJ2-3, with D perhaps TRBD1 or TRBD2 (6 bases each). The V gene lost 4 bases and the J gene lost 8 bases, with 25 bases spanning the gap. CDR3 length equals 17 residues. Germline CDR1 is MNHEY and CDR2 is SVGAGI. The CDR3 sequence: CASSFQGINSPGVTQYF. In DNA, the CDR3 is TGTGCCAGCAGTTTTCAGGGGATCAATAGCCCGGGGGTTACGCAGTATTTT.

This chain joins TRBV5-1 and TRBJ2-3; unclear D gene. CDR1 SGHRS and CDR2 YFSETQ come from the germline V gene. V lost 9 bases to trimming and J lost 1 base, with 18 bases between them. The CDR3 has 15 amino acids. CDR3 protein: CAISDGPAGTDTQYF. CDR3 DNA: TGCGCCATCTCGGACGGCCCGGCAGGCACAGATACGCAGTATTTT.

This clonotype showed up many times. The chain joins TRBV20-1 to TRBJ2-3; a weak D match, TRBD1 (6 bases). The germline V gene has CDR1 DFQATT and CDR2 SNEGSKA (reference sequence). Between the trimmed V and J ends, which lost 3 bases and 2 bases, there was a span of 15 bases. The length of the CDR3 is 15 residues. The CDR3 sequence is CSASWPGQFTDTQYF. The DNA of the CDR3 is TGCAGTGCTAGTTGGCCCGGACAGTTCACAGATACGCAGTATTTT.

This chain uses TRBV3-1 with TRBJ2-5; D is uncertain. Deletions cut 0 bases from V and 7 bases from J, with 9 bases between. CDR1 LGHDT and CDR2 YNNKEL come from the germline V gene (reference sequence). CDR3 size: 13 residues. The CDR3 is CASSQENLRTQYF. CDR3 sequence (DNA): TGTGCCAGCAGCCAAGAAAATTTAAGGACCCAGTACTTC.

The table lists this clonotype with a few counts. This chain links TRBV28 with TRBJ2-7; D remains ambiguous. Germline V gives CDR1 MDHEN, CDR2 SYDVKM. This CDR3 comprises 11 residues. The ends were cut back, 5 bases at V and 7 bases at J, with 9 bases in the middle. The CDR3 sequence is CASSGTSEQYF. In DNA form, the CDR3 reads TGTGCCAGCAGTGGCACCTCTGAGCAGTACTTC.

V is TRBV21-1 and J is TRBJ2-1; the tabulated D call, TRBD2, remains unverified against the DNA. TRBV21-1 is an annotated pseudogene. This CDR3 comprises 18 residues. CDR3 bases: TGTGCCAGCAGCAAAGTCGGGACTAGCGGGAGGTTCTACAATGAGCAGTTCTTC. Its translation is CASSKVGTSGRFYNEQFF.

This clonotype was counted ten times or more. The V call is TRBV29-1, the J call TRBJ1-2; TRBD1 aligns across 7 bases. The CDR3 length is 15 residues. The V and J ends lost 4 bases and 0 bases, in that order; junction bases with no gene match: 8. CDR1 is SQVTM and CDR2 is ANQGSEA in the germline V gene. This chain's CDR3 is CSVAKGALTNYGYTF. CDR3 bases: TGCAGCGTTGCGAAGGGGGCGCTCACTAACTATGGCTACACCTTC. Combining the CDR3 with reference TRBV29-1 and TRBJ1-2 gives the whole variable domain SAVISQKPSRDICQRGTSLTIQCQVDSQVTMMFWYRQQPGQSLTLIATANQGSEATYESGFVIDKFPISRPNLTFSTLTVSNMSPEDSSIYLCSVAKGALTNYGYTFGSGTRLTVV.

J is TRBJ2-1 and V is TRBV11-2; the D gene is possibly TRBD2 (5 bases). The V end was cut by 1 base, the J end by 2 bases, with 12 bases between. The CDR3 has 16 amino acids. Germline assignment: CDR1 SGHAT and CDR2 FQNNGV. Written as DNA, the CDR3 is TGTGCCAGCAGCTTAGTTCCGGGAAAAACCTACAATGAGCAGTTCTTC. It yields the protein CASSLVPGKTYNEQFF.

The table lists this clonotype with a few counts. The rearrangement uses TRBV9 and TRBJ2-7; possible D gene TRBD1, 5 bases. The CDR3 has 17 amino acids. Germline V gene sequence: CDR1 SGDLS, CDR2 YYNGEE. The ends were cut back, 0 bases at V and 6 bases at J, with 22 bases in the middle. Written as DNA, the CDR3 is TGTGCCAGCAGCGTAGAGGCAGGGATTGCATTCGAAAGCGAGCAGTACTTC. Amino acid sequence: CASSVEAGIAFESEQYF. The variable domain in full, completed from reference TRBV9 and TRBJ2-7, reads DSGVTQTPKHLITATGQRVTLRCSPRSGDLSVYWYQQSLDQGLQFLIQYYNGEERAKGNILERFSAQQFPDLHSELNLSSLELGDSALYFCASSVEAGIAFESEQYFGPGTRLTVT.

This clonotype turned up a few times. The genes are TRBV29-1 and TRBJ1-1; D is uncertain. CDR1 is SQVTM and CDR2 is ANQGSEA in the germline V gene. Trimming shortened V by 4 bases and J by 3 bases, and 12 bases separated the two germline ends. The CDR3 runs to 13 residues. DNA of the CDR3: TGCAGCGTTGGTGTGAAGTTGGACACTGAAGCTTTCTTT. It specifies CSVGVKLDTEAFF.